This TCR beta chain comes out of a study of T-cell reconstitution after alpha-beta-depleted transplantation in children. The study's findings and limits: Roughly two months post-transplant, alpha-beta T cells reportedly originated from several hundred graft clones that had expanded. Among T cells one year after transplant, newly produced cells accounted for most counts and diversity. Surviving thymic progenitors and recipient T cells were the source of high TCRbeta diversity at day 60 in some patients.

The TCRbeta library incorporated unique molecular identifiers. TCRdb redid the calling of the PCR reads with MiXCR, one entry per CDR3 protein. The sample lists some 300,000 distinct CDR3 sequences, around a tenth occurring once. With 5 bases removed from V and 5 bases from J, the gap between germline ends came to 15 bases. The germline V gene encodes CDR1 DFQATT and CDR2 SNEGSKA (reference sequence). The CDR3 length is 13 residues. This clonotype was seen repeatedly, ten times or more. The antigen remains unidentified. This sequence joins TRBV20-1 and TRBJ2-5; TRBD2 is a possible D gene (7 bases). This sample comprised PBMCs, obtained before TCRalphabeta/CD19-depleted stem cell transplant. This sequence originates from a boy in the first two years of life with acute myeloid leukemia, due to receive a stem cell transplant. In DNA, the CDR3 is TGCAGTGCTGGACCACAGGGAGGGGAGACCCAGTACTTC. Its protein is CSAGPQGGETQYF.